Each of the 28 T cell receptor beta chains below was sequenced from the same sample in a study of T cells in Graves' hyperthyroidism and ophthalmopathy. RNA transcripts gave rise to amplified TCR beta CDR3 regions. Carried out on the TCR CDR3, a first-round RT-PCR used the HTBI primer set. TCRdb re-analysed the multiplex PCR reads in MiXCR, keeping a single row per CDR3 protein. The table has 300,000 to 400,000 distinct CDR3 sequences, around a fifth seen once. Sequencing input: blood. The source of these receptors is a woman in her forties or fifties with Graves' hyperthyroidism.

This chain connects TRBV5-1 to TRBJ1-6; D is possibly TRBD1 (6 bases). The CDR3 extends over 16 amino acids. V was cut by 0 bases and J by 5 bases, with 12 bases left in between. Germline V gene data show CDR1 as SGHRS and CDR2 as YFSETQ. The CDR3 protein is CASSLVGAPDNSPLHF. In DNA, the CDR3 is TGCGCCAGCAGCTTGGTGGGGGCTCCTGATAATTCACCCCTCCACTTT.

The table lists this clonotype with many counts. CDR3 sequence: CSATSQGQETQYF. As DNA, the CDR3 is TGCAGTGCTACCTCCCAGGGCCAAGAGACCCAGTACTTC. The genes are TRBV20-1 and TRBJ2-5, with a possible D match to TRBD1 (5 bases). Per the germline V gene, CDR1 is DFQATT and CDR2 is SNEGSKA (reference sequence). CDR3 length: 13 residues. The V end was cut by 4 bases, the J end by 1 base, with 10 bases between.

The V call is TRBV12-5, the J call TRBJ2-1; 11 bases are shared with TRBD2. Germline CDR1 LGHNT, CDR2 FRNRAP. Trimming removed 0 bases from V and 6 bases from J; junction bases left unmatched: 1. This CDR3 contains 15 residues. Here the CDR3 reads CASGLVLAGANEQFF. The CDR3 bases are TGTGCTAGTGGTTTGGTACTAGCGGGGGCCAATGAGCAGTTCTTC.

The CDR3 here is CASSYNRGSTEAFF. The CDR3 DNA sequence: TGTGCCAGCAGTTACAACAGGGGATCAACTGAAGCTTTCTTT. The V and J genes are TRBV6-9 and TRBJ1-1; 7 bases agree with TRBD1. V was clipped by 3 bases and J by 5 bases; unmatched bases: 6. Germline V CDR1 and CDR2: MNHGY, SVAAGI. This CDR3 has 14 amino acids.

The CDR3 DNA reads as TGTGCCAGCAGCTTAGGGCTCCACCCCTACGAGCAGTACTTC. Encoded protein: CASSLGLHPYEQYF. The chain carries TRBV2 and TRBJ2-7; D call uncertain. Trimming removed 6 bases from V and 2 bases from J, with 14 bases in between. Germline V gives CDR1 SNHLY, CDR2 FYNNEI. The CDR3 is made up of 14 amino acids.

This clonotype was detected ten times or more. V and J are TRBV28 and TRBJ2-1; 12 bases fit TRBD2. Germline assignment: CDR1 MDHEN and CDR2 SYDVKM. The CDR3 contains 18 residues. V lost 2 bases and J lost 8; bases outside the gene matches: 13. CDR3 bases: TGTGCCAGCAGTTTACCGTTGACTAGCGGGAGTGGGCGCGATGAGCAGTTCTTC. Protein sequence: CASSLPLTSGSGRDEQFF.

The chain employs TRBV27 and TRBJ1-1; D is possibly TRBD1 (5 bases). V lost 5 bases and J lost 3, with 16 bases in between. The germline V gene has CDR1 MNHEY and CDR2 SMNVEV (reference sequence). The CDR3 runs 15 residues. The CDR3 sequence: CASSLSGLGDTEAFF. CDR3 sequence (DNA): TGTGCCAGCAGTCTCTCGGGCCTAGGGGACACTGAAGCTTTCTTT.

The sample holds many counts of this clonotype. V and J are TRBV20-1 and TRBJ1-2, with 10 bases matching TRBD1. The germline V gene has CDR1 DFQATT and CDR2 SNEGSKA (reference sequence). This CDR3 region has 17 residues. V gave up 6 bases and J gave up 2 bases; unmatched junction bases: 15. The CDR3 is CSADPGTGVQGNYGYTF. The CDR3 DNA sequence: TGCAGTGCGGATCCCGGGACAGGGGTCCAAGGAAACTATGGCTACACCTTC.

The rearrangement links TRBV7-8 to TRBJ2-7; 11 bases line up with TRBD1. Per the germline V gene, CDR1 is SGHVS and CDR2 is FQNEAQ. The CDR3 runs to 13 residues. With V trimmed by 5 bases and J by 7 bases, 4 bases remained unmatched. The CDR3 loop reads CASSQGQGAEQYF. The CDR3 region has the DNA TGTGCCAGCAGCCAAGGACAGGGGGCGGAGCAGTACTTC.

The chain links TRBV30 to TRBJ2-5; 8 nucleotides line up with TRBD2. V was pared by 6 bases and J by 5 bases, with 5 bases of the junction left unmatched. This CDR3 contains 12 residues. Germline assignment: CDR1 GTSNPN and CDR2 SVGIG (reference sequence). CDR3 sequence reads: CACIAGRETQYF. For the CDR3, the DNA is TGTGCCTGTATAGCGGGAAGGGAGACCCAGTACTTC.

V usage is TRBV11-2 and J usage is TRBJ2-5; 9 bases align to TRBD1. The CDR3 covers 15 residues. The germline CDR1 and CDR2 sequences are SGHAT and FQNNGV. The J segment lost 5 bases and the V segment lost 4 bases, leaving 8 bases of the junction unmatched. DNA of the CDR3: TGTGCCAGCAGCTCATCTACAGGGGGCTATGAGACCCAGTACTTC. The encoded protein is CASSSSTGGYETQYF.

This clonotype was detected ten times or more. The rearrangement links TRBV6-1 to TRBJ2-3; 8 bases agree with TRBD2. Germline CDR1 MNHNS, CDR2 SASEGT. The junction had 8 bases not matched to a gene; V was cut back by 10 bases and J by 2 bases. This CDR3 has 14 amino acids. The CDR3: CATRYSGATDTQYF. In DNA, the CDR3 is TGTGCCACCAGGTATAGCGGGGCCACAGATACGCAGTATTTT.

This rearrangement joins TRBV7-9 to TRBJ1-2; D possibly corresponds to TRBD1 (6 bases). The CDR3 has 14 residues. CDR1 and CDR2 from the germline V gene are SEHNR and FQNEAQ (reference sequence). Trimming pared 3 bases from V and 2 bases from J, leaving 10 bases between. CDR3 nucleotides: TGTGCCAGCAGCTTCCCCGGACAGAACTATGGCTACACCTTC. Translating it yields CASSFPGQNYGYTF. Full variable domain (outside the CDR3, taken from reference TRBV7-9 and TRBJ1-2): DTGVSQNPRHKITKRGQNVTFRCDPISEHNRLYWYRQTLGQGPEFLTYFQNEAQLEKSRLLSDRFSAERPKGSFSTLEIQRTEQGDSAMYLCASSFPGQNYGYTFGSGTRLTVV.

V gene TRBV20-1 combines with J gene TRBJ2-7, with D possibly matching TRBD2 (5 bases). V lost 5 bases and J 3 bases, leaving 11 bases between the germline ends. The germline V gene has CDR1 DFQATT and CDR2 SNEGSKA (reference sequence). This CDR3 spans 12 amino acids. Here the CDR3 DNA reads TGCAGTGCTTCAGACGGACTCTACGAGCAGTACTTC. This encodes CSASDGLYEQYF.

Written as DNA, the CDR3 is TGTGCCAGCAGTTTATCCCGAATGGCTGAAGCTTTCTTT. Its protein product is CASSLSRMAEAFF. The J gene is TRBJ1-1, the V gene TRBV28; D ambiguous. This CDR3 region has 13 residues. Trimming cost V 1 base and J 6 bases, with 9 bases left between them. Germline CDR1 and CDR2: MDHEN and SYDVKM.

A note on this clonotype: A read error may produce the germline difference seen at one junction end. The chain recombines TRBV5-1 with TRBJ2-1, with D perhaps assigned TRBD1 or TRBD2 (6 bases each). Germline loops: CDR1 SGHRS, CDR2 YFSETQ. The CDR3 runs to 15 residues. In DNA, the CDR3 is TGCGCCAGCAGCCCTAGGAGGGGGGCCTACAATGAGCAGTCCTTC. Amino acids: CASSPRRGAYNEQSF.

This clonotype was counted a few times. This chain connects TRBV29-1 to TRBJ2-3, with D unresolved. Between the trimmed V and J ends, which lost 1 base and 1 base, there was a span of 3 bases. The germline V gene has CDR1 SQVTM and CDR2 ANQGSEA. The CDR3 sequence is 12 residues long. CDR3 DNA: TGCAGCGTTGAAGGGGGCACAGATACGCAGTATTTT. Protein sequence: CSVEGGTDTQYF.

CDR3 in amino acids: CASSLGPGSSGNTIYF. As DNA, the CDR3 is TGCGCCAGCAGCTTGGGGCCCGGGAGCTCTGGAAACACCATATATTTT. The rearrangement links TRBV5-1 to TRBJ1-3; D is ambiguous. V lost 0 bases and J 0 bases, leaving 10 bases between the germline ends. This CDR3 has 16 residues. The germline CDR1 and CDR2 sequences are SGHRS and YFSETQ.

Many counts were recorded for this clonotype. This chain uses TRBV20-1 with TRBJ2-2, with a possible D match to TRBD2 (5 bases). There are 13 residues in the CDR3. Trimming pared 4 bases from V and 2 bases from J, leaving 8 bases between. Germline CDR1 is DFQATT and CDR2 is SNEGSKA (reference sequence). The CDR3 coding sequence is TGCAGTGCTAAGACGGGAAACACCGGGGAGCTGTTTTTT. Its translation is CSAKTGNTGELFF.

The chain recombines TRBV12-3 or TRBV12-4 with TRBJ1-1; TRBD1 might be the D (6 bases). The V end was cut by 9 bases, the J end by 1 base, with 18 bases between. This CDR3 is built from 15 residues. The CDR3 DNA follows: TGTGCCAGTCAAAACAGGGTCGGAGAGAACACTGAAGCTTTCTTT. Protein product: CASQNRVGENTEAFF.

This clonotype was seen a single time. This chain uses TRBV30 with TRBJ1-2; D unresolved. The CDR3 is made up of 11 amino acids. V gave up 4 bases and J gave up 7 bases, with 10 bases separating them. CDR1 is GTSNPN, CDR2 SVGIG, per germline (reference sequence). CDR3 nucleotides: TGTGCCTGGACGACGGAGATTGGCTACACCTTC. Residues: CAWTTEIGYTF.

The CDR3 nucleotides read TGTGCCAGCAGCTTAGGTAGCAACCTGGGGGCTTTCTTT. Its protein product is CASSLGSNLGAFF. This rearrangement joins TRBV7-9 to TRBJ1-1; D unresolved. V shed 1 base and J shed 11 bases, with 14 bases lying between them. The length of the CDR3 is 13 residues. Germline-derived CDR1 and CDR2 are SEHNR and FQNEAQ (reference sequence).

This clonotype was picked up many times. This chain connects TRBV6-6 to TRBJ2-1, with 12 bases aligning to TRBD2. V trimming: 1 base; J trimming: 6 bases; junction bases outside the gene matches: 7. CDR1 and CDR2 from the germline V gene are MNHNY and SVGAGI (reference sequence). This CDR3 has 17 amino acids. CDR3 region: CASSYYRLAGGPNEQFF. The CDR3 DNA follows: TGTGCCAGCAGTTACTATAGGCTAGCGGGAGGGCCCAATGAGCAGTTCTTC.

This clonotype was recorded at least ten times. The CDR3 nucleotides are TGTGCCAGCACCCCACCGGGGGGGTCACAAGAGACCCAGTACTTC. Its translation: CASTPPGGSQETQYF. The rearrangement links TRBV7-9 to TRBJ2-5, with 8 nucleotides matching TRBD2. CDR3 length equals 15 residues. Germline V gene sequence: CDR1 SEHNR, CDR2 FQNEAQ (reference sequence). With 7 bases clipped from V and 2 bases from J, the junction kept 9 bases outside the gene matches. The full variable domain, rest sourced from reference TRBV7-9 and TRBJ2-5, is DTGVSQNPRHKITKRGQNVTFRCDPISEHNRLYWYRQTLGQGPEFLTYFQNEAQLEKSRLLSDRFSAERPKGSFSTLEIQRTEQGDSAMYLCASTPPGGSQETQYFGPGTRLLVL.

This clonotype was observed a handful of times. The chain couples TRBV28 to TRBJ1-2; 9 bases are a match to TRBD1. Germline V lookup: CDR1 MDHEN, CDR2 SYDVKM. The J segment lost 8 bases and the V segment lost 5 bases, leaving 9 bases of the junction unmatched. CDR3 length: 14 amino acids. In DNA, the CDR3 is TGTGCCAGCAGTATTCCACAGGGGGCGAAGGGCTACACCTTC. Its protein product is CASSIPQGAKGYTF.

This clonotype was picked up many times. The chain links TRBV5-1 to TRBJ2-3, with D possibly matching TRBD1 (5 bases). The germline gives CDR1 SGHRS, CDR2 YFSETQ. V gave up 4 bases and J gave up 2 bases, with 11 bases separating them. The CDR3 spans 14 residues. The CDR3 DNA reads TGCGCCAGCAGCCAGGGCCCATCCACAGATACGCAGTATTTT. It translates to CASSQGPSTDTQYF.

Many counts were recorded for this clonotype. V and J are TRBV12-3 or TRBV12-4 and TRBJ2-5; 8 bases align to TRBD1. This CDR3 region has 16 residues. With 6 bases clipped from V and 3 bases from J, the junction kept 12 bases outside the gene matches. The CDR3 coding sequence is TGTGCCAGCAGCTTATGGGGACAGGTCCCCAAAGAGACCCAGTACTTC. It is translated as CASSLWGQVPKETQYF.

The table lists this clonotype with many counts. Sequence at one end of the junction differs from germline and may be a read error. The chain combines TRBV19 with TRBJ2-7; 10 bases fit TRBD1. The CDR3 runs to 16 residues. Germline loops: CDR1 LNHDA, CDR2 SQIVND (reference sequence). CDR3 region: CASSIATGTGDYEQYF. The CDR3 DNA follows: TGTGCCAGTAGCATAGCAACCGGGACAGGGGACTACGAGCAGTACTTC.